Following are 17 T cell receptor beta chains from one sample sequenced in a study of CD8 T cells in Susac syndrome. Reverse transcription used roughly 0.5 to 1 ug RNA and random hexamers. TCRdb reanalysed the immunoSEQ multiplex PCR reads using MiXCR and keeps one entry per CDR3 protein. The sample carries 75,000 to 100,000 distinct CDR3 sequences, over 90% recorded once. The source material was CD8+ T cells from PBMCs. The receptors were gathered from a human donor in good health.

The genes are TRBV20-1 and TRBJ2-2; maybe TRBD2 (5 bases). The V and J ends lost 1 base and 1 base respectively, with 13 bases between them. The CDR3 length is 16 residues. CDR1 is DFQATT, CDR2 SNEGSKA, per germline (reference sequence). CDR3 amino acids: CSARVLGDKNTGELFF. The CDR3, as DNA: TGCAGTGCTAGAGTACTCGGGGATAAGAACACCGGGGAGCTGTTTTTT.

The J gene is TRBJ1-2, the V gene TRBV29-1; 7 nucleotides agree with TRBD1. This CDR3 is 11 amino acids long. Germline CDR1 reads SQVTM; CDR2 reads ANQGSEA. Unmatched junction bases numbered 5, after V lost 7 bases and J lost 6 bases. In DNA form, the CDR3 reads TGCAGCGCCCGTGACAGGGATGGCTACACCTTC. Amino acids: CSARDRDGYTF.

The gene calls are TRBV6-5 and TRBJ2-2; 7 bases line up with TRBD2. The germline V gene encodes CDR1 MNHEY and CDR2 SVGAGI. The V and J ends lost 0 bases and 2 bases, in that order; junction bases with no gene match: 6. This CDR3 is 17 amino acids long. The CDR3 coding sequence is TGTGCCAGCAGTTACTCCCCGGGGAGGGGCAACACCGGGGAGCTGTTTTTT. It encodes CASSYSPGRGNTGELFF.

The chain combines TRBV7-2 with TRBJ2-1; no definite D call. The germline gives CDR1 SGHTA, CDR2 FQGNSA. Trimming removed 1 base from V and 5 bases from J, with 9 bases in between. This CDR3 is 14 amino acids long. The CDR3 spells CASSLVYTDNEQFF. The DNA of the CDR3 is TGTGCCAGCAGCTTAGTTTACACTGACAATGAGCAGTTCTTC.

The V gene is TRBV9, the J gene TRBJ2-1; TRBD1 or TRBD2 may be the D gene (5 bases each). Trimming stripped 1 base from V and 5 bases from J, with 16 bases between. This CDR3 is built from 16 residues. Per the germline V gene, CDR1 is SGDLS and CDR2 is YYNGEE. CDR3: CASSVTRRGYHNEQFF. CDR3 nucleotide sequence: TGTGCCAGCAGCGTAACCCGCCGGGGCTACCACAATGAGCAGTTCTTC.

The rearrangement links TRBV24-1 to TRBJ2-3, with 8 nucleotides matching TRBD2. The CDR3 length is 15 residues. Trimming cost V 4 bases and J 2 bases; bases outside gene matches: 4. Germline-derived CDR1 and CDR2 are KGHDR and SFDVKD. The CDR3 DNA is TGTGCCACCAGTGAAGCGGGGGCCTACACAGATACGCAGTATTTT. Residues: CATSEAGAYTDTQYF.

This chain links TRBV27 with TRBJ1-2; D gene ambiguous. V lost 6 bases and J 3 bases, leaving 11 bases between the germline ends. The CDR3 loop spans 13 amino acids. Germline CDR1 and CDR2: MNHEY and SMNVEV (reference sequence). Here the CDR3 DNA reads TGTGCCAGCAGCACCACCGGGGACTATGGCTACACCTTC. This translates into CASSTTGDYGYTF.

V is TRBV15 and J is TRBJ2-5; D unresolved. The germline V gene has CDR1 LNHNV and CDR2 YYDKDF (reference sequence). The CDR3 spans 14 residues. Trimming cost V 3 bases and J 2 bases, with 10 bases left between them. The DNA for the CDR3 is TGTGCCACCAGCAGTGGGTTGGAGCAAGAGACCCAGTACTTC. This translates into CATSSGLEQETQYF.

The chain has TRBV9 and TRBJ2-4; 8 nucleotides match TRBD2. The CDR3 has 16 amino acids. J gave up 1 base and V 3 bases, and 6 bases lay outside the gene matches. CDR1 and CDR2 from the germline V gene are SGDLS and YYNGEE. Written as DNA, the CDR3 is TGTGCCAGCAGCGACGGTAGCGGGGAGGCCAAAAACATTCAGTACTTC. Translated: CASSDGSGEAKNIQYF.

The chain combines TRBV5-1 with TRBJ2-7, with 7 bases matching TRBD1. Trimming at V came to 4 bases and at J to 2 bases, leaving 3 bases not matched to a gene. The germline gives CDR1 SGHRS, CDR2 YFSETQ. This CDR3 spans 13 amino acids. The CDR3 loop is CASSVRGTYEQYF. In DNA, the CDR3 is TGCGCCAGCAGCGTCAGGGGGACCTACGAGCAGTACTTC.

The chain links TRBV24-1 to TRBJ2-2; D is possibly TRBD1 (5 bases). Germline V CDR1 and CDR2: KGHDR, SFDVKD. V was cut by 6 bases and J by 1 base, with 11 bases left in between. CDR3 length equals 15 residues. CDR3 sequence reads: CATSPTTGNTGELFF. CDR3 nucleotides: TGTGCCACCAGTCCAACTACAGGGAACACCGGGGAGCTGTTTTTT.

This clonotype was detected once. The chain joins TRBV6-4 to TRBJ2-3; 9 nucleotides match TRBD1. J lost 2 bases, V lost 2 bases, and 2 bases had no gene match. This CDR3 contains 15 residues. Per the germline V gene, CDR1 is MRHNA and CDR2 is SNTAGT. CDR3 sequence (DNA): TGTGCCAGCAGTGACGGGACAGGGCACACAGATACGCAGTATTTT. Encoded protein: CASSDGTGHTDTQYF.

The chain combines TRBV28 with TRBJ2-7; TRBD1 matches 9 bases. This CDR3 is 15 amino acids long. In germline, CDR1 is MDHEN, CDR2 SYDVKM. V dropped 6 bases and J dropped 7; count of bases not matched to a gene: 13. CDR3 residues: CASSPPGTGRWEQYF. The CDR3, as DNA: TGTGCCAGCAGCCCGCCCGGGACAGGGAGGTGGGAGCAGTACTTC.

The chain joins TRBV7-9 to TRBJ1-2, with TRBD1 matching 11 bases. The CDR3 covers 16 residues. Trimming at V came to 8 bases and at J to 1 base, leaving 9 bases not matched to a gene. Germline CDR1 and CDR2: SEHNR and FQNEAQ (reference sequence). CDR3 protein: CASCPPDRGLNYGYTF. CDR3 in DNA: TGTGCCAGCTGCCCCCCGGACAGGGGGCTTAACTATGGCTACACCTTC. The entire variable domain, with the rest obtained from reference TRBV7-9 and TRBJ1-2, is as follows: DTGVSQNPRHKITKRGQNVTFRCDPISEHNRLYWYRQTLGQGPEFLTYFQNEAQLEKSRLLSDRFSAERPKGSFSTLEIQRTEQGDSAMYLCASCPPDRGLNYGYTFGSGTRLTVV.

This chain uses TRBV4-1 with TRBJ2-7, with no clear D. Germline loops: CDR1 MGHRA, CDR2 YSYEKL. With 1 base removed from V and 3 bases from J, the gap between germline ends came to 10 bases. The CDR3 contains 14 residues. The chain's CDR3 is CASSQGQGIYEQYF. For the CDR3, the DNA is TGCGCCAGCAGCCAAGGACAAGGGATCTACGAGCAGTACTTC.

This clonotype was counted a few times. This rearrangement joins TRBV28 to TRBJ2-7; D is unresolved. The CDR3 is 13 amino acids. Germline CDR1 is MDHEN and CDR2 is SYDVKM. V lost 2 bases, J lost 0 bases, and 5 bases lay in between. Here the CDR3 DNA reads TGTGCCAGCAGTTTAAGGAGCTCCTACGAGCAGTACGTC. Translation: CASSLRSSYEQYV.

The CDR3 spells CASLLRGGRETQYF. As DNA, the CDR3 is TGTGCCAGCCTCCTTAGGGGGGGCAGGGAGACCCAGTACTTC. The rearrangement links TRBV6-2 or TRBV6-3 to TRBJ2-5; tentatively, D is TRBD2 (7 bases). There are 14 residues in the CDR3. V lost 8 bases to trimming and J lost 5 bases, with 18 bases between them. Germline V gives CDR1 MNHEY, CDR2 SVGEGT.